This T cell receptor beta chain was observed in a study of blood T cell repertoires in COVID-19. Study-level information: Some COVID-19 samples were acute and others convalescent; all came from the United States, Italy and Spain. Sources were T cells, B-cell-depleted T cells, or PBMCs; the material itself was cDNA or gDNA.

Study processing details: Reference gene primer amplification gave nucleated cell count estimates. Sequencing used immunoSEQ multiplex PCR; TCRdb keeps in-frame clones, though not all of them. The V and J calls and the clone size are those of that table, but D and trimming were determined from the DNA. The sample carries 100,000 or so clones, about 80% recorded once. Germline assignment: CDR1 SGHNT and CDR2 YENEEA. The CDR3 covers 15 residues. V lost 5 bases to trimming and J lost 1 base; unmatched junction nucleotides: 6. The sequence was collected from a man older than 75 with acute or convalescent COVID-19. This rearrangement joins TRBV11-3 to TRBJ2-3, with TRBD1 identical over 7 bases. Sequencing was carried out using peripheral blood. The DNA of the CDR3 is TGTGCCAGCAGCCGCCGCCAGGGGGGCACAGATACGCAGTATTTT. It codes for CASSRRQGGTDTQYF.